One sample yielded the 17 T cell receptor beta chains listed below, sequenced in a study of CXCR3-negative and CXCR3-positive naive CD8 T cells. All TRB cDNA libraries came from 5' RACE performed with UMI labels. TCRdb reprocessed the 5' RACE reads, with one entry per CDR3 protein and no DNA. This table lists about 40,000 distinct CDR3 sequences. The material sequenced was memory CD8+ T cells from blood. These receptor sequences come from a human donor in good health. Some clones in this sample may be carry-over from other donors' samples.

The chain recombines TRBV7-2 with TRBJ2-5; without DNA, the TCRdb call of TRBD2 cannot be checked. The CDR3 has 14 residues. Germline assignment: CDR1 SGHTA and CDR2 FQGNSA. The CDR3 sequence is CASSPGLVLETQYF.

The chain combines TRBV7-2 with TRBJ2-2. The CDR3 length is 15 residues. Germline loops: CDR1 SGHTA, CDR2 FQGNSA. The CDR3: CASSLLGSSTGELFF. Together with reference TRBV7-2 and TRBJ2-2, the CDR3 gives the full variable domain: GAGVSQSPSNKVTEKGKDVELRCDPISGHTALYWYRQSLGQGLEFLIYFQGNSAPDKSGLPSDRFSAERTGGSVSTLTIQRTQQEDSAVYLCASSLLGSSTGELFFGEGSRLTVL.

The chain employs TRBV29-1 and TRBJ2-3; checking the TCRdb D call of TRBD1 is not possible without DNA. Germline V gene sequence: CDR1 SQVTM, CDR2 ANQGSEA. The CDR3 has 13 amino acids. The CDR3 loop reads CSVATGGLDTQYF.

V is TRBV20-1 and J is TRBJ2-1; TCRdb's assignment of TRBD2 cannot be checked, as there is no DNA. Looked up from germline, CDR1 is DFQATT and CDR2 is SNEGSKA (reference sequence). The CDR3 totals 16 residues. The CDR3 protein is CSARDPPTSGVYEQYF.

The J gene is TRBJ2-1, the V gene TRBV27. CDR1 and CDR2 (germline): MNHEY, SMNVEV (reference sequence). The CDR3 runs 14 residues. CDR3 region: CASSLLSSYNEQFF.

The V and J genes are TRBV20-1 and TRBJ2-7; TCRdb's D call, TRBD2, is unchecked because there is no DNA. The CDR3 is made up of 14 amino acids. Looked up from germline, CDR1 is DFQATT and CDR2 is SNEGSKA (reference sequence). The CDR3 region is CSARSGSGGYEQYF.

The chain is built from TRBV2 and TRBJ2-7; with no DNA, the TCRdb D assignment of TRBD1 cannot be verified. The CDR3 has 12 amino acids. CDR1 is SNHLY, CDR2 FYNNEI, per germline. The CDR3 spells CASSKGQLELYF. Drawing the rest from reference TRBV2 and TRBJ2-7, the complete variable domain is EPEVTQTPSHQVTQMGQEVILRCVPISNHLYFYWYRQILGQKVEFLVSFYNNEISEKSEIFDDQFSVERPDGSNFTLKIRSTKLEDSAMYFCASSKGQLELYFGPGTRLTVT.

J is TRBJ1-2 and V is TRBV29-1; the D gene TCRdb calls, TRBD1, cannot be checked with no DNA. Germline-derived CDR1 and CDR2 are SQVTM and ANQGSEA. CDR3 length: 15 amino acids. The CDR3 loop is CSVEKTGEGVYGYTF. Looking up the rest from reference TRBV29-1 and TRBJ1-2 gives the full variable domain: SAVISQKPSRDICQRGTSLTIQCQVDSQVTMMFWYRQQPGQSLTLIATANQGSEATYESGFVIDKFPISRPNLTFSTLTVSNMSPEDSSIYLCSVEKTGEGVYGYTFGSGTRLTVV.

This chain uses TRBV7-9 with TRBJ1-4; no DNA is available, so the TRBD1 call from TCRdb remains unchecked. Germline V CDR1 and CDR2: SEHNR, FQNEAQ (reference sequence). This CDR3 contains 17 residues. CDR3 residues: CASSLFLRQGLMEKLFF.

The chain combines TRBV20-1 with TRBJ2-1. From germline, CDR1 is DFQATT and CDR2 SNEGSKA (reference sequence). This CDR3 contains 12 residues. CDR3 protein: CSAIVGVGEQFF.

The V and J genes are TRBV6-2 or TRBV6-3 and TRBJ2-2. Germline V gene lookup returns CDR1 MNHEY and CDR2 SVGEGT. This CDR3 is 14 amino acids long. The CDR3 reads CASSYSMITGELFF.

This chain joins TRBV12-3 or TRBV12-4 and TRBJ2-2; TCRdb picks TRBD1, but there is no DNA to check that call. The CDR3 runs 15 residues. The chain's CDR3 is CASSLLGAYTGELFF.

The V call is TRBV7-2, the J call TRBJ2-7. CDR1 and CDR2 from the germline V gene are SGHTA and FQGNSA. The length of the CDR3 is 15 residues. CDR3 region: CASSLAGQAPYEQYF.

This chain uses TRBV28 with TRBJ2-7; TCRdb's assignment of TRBD1 cannot be checked, as there is no DNA. Germline values: CDR1 MDHEN, CDR2 SYDVKM. The CDR3 has 13 amino acids. CDR3: CASSAGTGNKQYF. Complete variable domain (other parts from reference TRBV28 and TRBJ2-7): DVKVTQSSRYLVKRTGEKVFLECVQDMDHENMFWYRQDPGLGLRLIYFSYDVKMKEKGDIPEGYSVSREKKERFSLILESASTNQTSMYLCASSAGTGNKQYFGPGTRLTVT.

The chain is built from TRBV20-1 and TRBJ2-2. The CDR3 is made up of 15 amino acids. Germline-derived CDR1 and CDR2 are DFQATT and SNEGSKA (reference sequence). The CDR3 is CSARDSGLDTGELFF.

This chain links TRBV9 with TRBJ2-1; as DNA is missing, the TRBD2 call by TCRdb cannot be tested. The CDR3 is made up of 18 amino acids. Germline CDR1 and CDR2: SGDLS and YYNGEE. The CDR3 sequence is CASSVPTGLAGSYNEQFF.

The chain employs TRBV29-1 and TRBJ2-2; with no DNA, the TCRdb D assignment of TRBD2 cannot be verified. The CDR3 is 12 residues long. In germline, CDR1 is SQVTM, CDR2 ANQGSEA. The CDR3 protein is CSVTGDTGELFF.